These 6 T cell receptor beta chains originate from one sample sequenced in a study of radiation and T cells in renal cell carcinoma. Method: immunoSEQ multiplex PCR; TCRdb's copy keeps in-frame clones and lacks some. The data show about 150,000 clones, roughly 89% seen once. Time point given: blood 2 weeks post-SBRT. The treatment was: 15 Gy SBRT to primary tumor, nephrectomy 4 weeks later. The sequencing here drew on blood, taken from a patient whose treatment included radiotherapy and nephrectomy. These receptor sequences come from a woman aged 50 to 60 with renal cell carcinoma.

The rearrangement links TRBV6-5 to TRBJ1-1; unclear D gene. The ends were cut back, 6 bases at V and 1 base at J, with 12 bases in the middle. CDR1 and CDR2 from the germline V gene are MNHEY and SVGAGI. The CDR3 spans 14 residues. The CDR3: CASSQKWGNTEAFF. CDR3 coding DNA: TGTGCCAGCAGCCAAAAGTGGGGGAACACTGAAGCTTTCTTT.

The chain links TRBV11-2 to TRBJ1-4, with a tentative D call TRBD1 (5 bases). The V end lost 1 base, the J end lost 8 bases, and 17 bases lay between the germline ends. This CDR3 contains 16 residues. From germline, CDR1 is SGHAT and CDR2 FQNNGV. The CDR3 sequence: CASSLGQGGGKEKLFF. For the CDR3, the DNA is TGTGCCAGCAGCTTAGGCCAGGGAGGAGGAAAGGAAAAACTGTTTTTT.

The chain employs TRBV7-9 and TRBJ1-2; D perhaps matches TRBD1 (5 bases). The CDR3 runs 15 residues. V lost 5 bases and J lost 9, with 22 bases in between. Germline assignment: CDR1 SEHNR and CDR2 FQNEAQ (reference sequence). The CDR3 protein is CASSVNQGGSTRYTF. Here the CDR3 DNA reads TGTGCCAGCAGCGTAAACCAGGGCGGTTCAACTCGCTACACCTTC.

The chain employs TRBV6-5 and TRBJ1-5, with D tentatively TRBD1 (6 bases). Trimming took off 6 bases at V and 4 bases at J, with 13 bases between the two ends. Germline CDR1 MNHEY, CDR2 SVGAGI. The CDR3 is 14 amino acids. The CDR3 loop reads CASRPTGRNQPQHF. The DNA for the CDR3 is TGTGCCAGCAGACCCACAGGGCGTAATCAGCCCCAGCATTTT.

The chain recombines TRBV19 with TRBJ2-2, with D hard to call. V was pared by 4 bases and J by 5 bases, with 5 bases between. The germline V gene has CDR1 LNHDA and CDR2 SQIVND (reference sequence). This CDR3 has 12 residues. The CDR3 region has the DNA TGTGCCAGTAGTACAGGAACCGGGGAGCTGTTTTTT. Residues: CASSTGTGELFF.

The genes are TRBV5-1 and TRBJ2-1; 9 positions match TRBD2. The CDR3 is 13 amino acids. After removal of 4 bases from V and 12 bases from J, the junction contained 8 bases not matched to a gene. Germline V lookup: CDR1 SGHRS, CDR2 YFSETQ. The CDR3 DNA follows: TGCGCCAGCAGCCCGCGACTAGCGGCATTGCAGTTCTTC. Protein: CASSPRLAALQFF. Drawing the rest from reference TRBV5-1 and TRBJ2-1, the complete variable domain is KAGVTQTPRYLIKTRGQQVTLSCSPISGHRSVSWYQQTPGQGLQFLFEYFSETQRNKGNFPGRFSGRQFSNSRSEMNVSTLELGDSALYLCASSPRLAALQFFGPGTRLTVL.